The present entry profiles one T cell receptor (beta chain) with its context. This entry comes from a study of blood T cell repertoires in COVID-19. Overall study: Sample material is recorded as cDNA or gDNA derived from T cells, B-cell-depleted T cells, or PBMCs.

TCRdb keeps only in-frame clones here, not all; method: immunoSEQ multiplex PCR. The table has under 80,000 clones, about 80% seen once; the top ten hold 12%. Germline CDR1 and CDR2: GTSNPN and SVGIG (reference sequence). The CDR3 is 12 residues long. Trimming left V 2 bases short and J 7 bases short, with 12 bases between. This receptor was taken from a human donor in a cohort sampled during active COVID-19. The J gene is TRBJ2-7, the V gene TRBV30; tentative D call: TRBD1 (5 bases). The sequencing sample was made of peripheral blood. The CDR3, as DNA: TGTGCCTGGAGTCGTCAGGGATGGGAGCAGTACTTC. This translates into CAWSRQGWEQYF.